This T cell receptor beta chain was documented in a study of beta chain features in type 1 diabetes. Study-wide findings and caveats: Naive, central memory and Treg TCRB repertoires seemed to resemble each other more closely in patients than they did in healthy donors. Type 1 diabetes patients had moderately but significantly shorter TCRB CDR3s in all four CD4+ subsets. Cells with high TCR expression could be over-represented when cDNA is sequenced.

The CDR3 loop spans 18 amino acids. V was shortened by 5 bases and J by 5 bases, with 24 bases between the two germline ends. Looked up from germline, CDR1 is SGHVS and CDR2 is FQNEAQ. CD4+ naive, central memory, regulatory and stem cell-like memory subsets were isolated by sorting on CD45RO/CCR7/CD25/CD127/CD95/CD27. In the case of this clone: The antigen is unknown.

Expressed TCRB transcripts were sequenced because the entire RNA isolate underwent reverse transcription. The repertoire was sequenced with immunoSEQ multiplex PCR; TCRdb's copy has only in-frame clones and lacks some. In the table there are hundreds of thousands of clones, around 15% of which are singletons. The sequencing sample was made of naive CD4+ T cells from blood. V gene TRBV7-8 combines with J gene TRBJ2-2; TRBD2 might be the D (5 bases). This TCR came from a man between 18 and 35 years old with type 1 diabetes. CDR3 bases: TGTGCCAGCAGCCTCTTGAGACGGGATGTCGTGGGTACCGGGGAGCTGTTTTTT. Translating gives CASSLLRRDVVGTGELFF.